These T cell receptor beta chains were read from a single sample in a study of cytomegalovirus exposure and HLA in healthy donors. The data were produced by immunoSEQ multiplex PCR, yet TCRdb's version contains in-frame clones alone and is incomplete. The sample consists of around 150,000 clones, approximately 78% of them appearing once. The sequencing sample was made of PBMCs. These receptors came from a girl aged 2 to 9 in good health and CMV-seropositive. Each CDR3 is given with its conserved first and last residue. Fields, in order: V gene, D gene, J gene, clone size, CDR3 protein, CDR3 DNA. The D gene is left open where the match is weak. For some rows the clone size is stated as once, few or many, or as a class when expanded; others skip it.

>TRBV5-1|TRBD2|TRBJ2-1|-
CASSSYGLAGGLNEQFF
TGCGCCAGCAGCTCTTACGGACTAGCGGGAGGGCTAAATGAGCAGTTCTTC
>TRBV30|-|TRBJ2-2|-
CAWRSSNTGELFF
TGTGCCTGGAGATCTTCCAACACCGGGGAGCTGTTTTTT
>TRBV10-3|TRBD2|TRBJ2-5|-
CAISDPEASGNPGVETQYF
TGTGCCATCAGTGATCCCGAGGCTAGCGGGAACCCTGGAGTTGAGACCCAGTACTTC
>TRBV4-1|TRBD1|TRBJ1-1|-
CASSQPRQGNTEAFF
TGCGCCAGCAGCCAACCCAGACAGGGGAACACTGAAGCTTTCTTT
>TRBV28|-|TRBJ2-7|once
CASSFRPRVYEQYF
TGTGCCAGCAGTTTTCGCCCGAGGGTCTACGAGCAGTACTTC
>TRBV19|-|TRBJ2-3|once
CASSIDALSGTDTQYF
TGTGCCAGTAGTATAGATGCCTTAAGCGGCACAGATACGCAGTATTTT
>TRBV28|-|TRBJ2-2|once
CASSSHVVANTGELFF
TGTGCCAGCAGCTCTCACGTAGTCGCGAACACCGGGGAGCTGTTTTTT
>TRBV6-1|-|TRBJ1-2|-
CASSETGNYGYTF
TGTGCCAGCAGTGAGACCGGGAACTATGGCTACACCTTC
>TRBV4-2|-|TRBJ2-5|-
CASSPEVLAQETQYF
TGTGCCAGCAGCCCAGAGGTCCTTGCGCAAGAGACCCAGTACTTC
>TRBV6-4|TRBD2|TRBJ2-1|few
CASGSSGSSYNEQFF
TGTGCCAGCGGTTCTAGCGGGAGCTCCTACAATGAGCAGTTCTTC
>TRBV6-1|-|TRBJ2-7|-
CASSENPRDEQYF
TGTGCCAGCAGTGAAAATCCTAGAGACGAGCAGTACTTC
>TRBV11-3|-|TRBJ2-2|-
CASSLGRLTGELFF
TGTGCCAGCAGCTTAGGACGACTAACCGGGGAGCTGTTTTTT
>TRBV27|TRBD2|TRBJ2-1|-
CASSLNPSGRLSYNEQFF
TGTGCCAGCAGTTTAAACCCCAGCGGGAGACTCTCCTACAATGAGCAGTTCTTC
>TRBV7-9|-|TRBJ1-1|few
CASSLEPWGVMNTEAFF
TGTGCCAGCAGCTTAGAGCCTTGGGGGGTCATGAACACTGAAGCTTTCTTT
>TRBV25-1|TRBD2|TRBJ2-1|-
CASSTSGTREQFF
TGTGCCAGCAGTACTAGCGGGACGCGTGAGCAGTTCTTC
>TRBV6-8|-|TRBJ1-2|-
CASSYGGRVGYTF
TGTGCCAGCAGTTACGGGGGGAGGGTTGGCTACACCTTC
>TRBV6-1|-|TRBJ2-6|few
CASSETNSGANVLTF
TGTGCCAGCAGTGAGACAAACTCTGGGGCCAACGTCCTGACTTTC
>TRBV27|-|TRBJ2-1|once
CASSFDYWYEQFF
TGTGCCAGCAGTTTCGACTACTGGTATGAGCAGTTCTTC
>TRBV30|-|TRBJ2-3|-
CAWRGPGGSDTQYF
TGTGCCTGGAGGGGTCCCGGAGGTTCAGATACGCAGTATTTT
>TRBV27|-|TRBJ1-1|-
CASSPDAGEGTEAFF
TGTGCCAGCAGTCCCGACGCAGGGGAGGGCACTGAAGCTTTCTTT
>TRBV27|TRBD2|TRBJ2-7|-
CASSVLAGLTYEQYF
TGTGCCAGCAGTGTACTAGCGGGCCTTACCTACGAGCAGTACTTC
>TRBV7-9|TRBD2|TRBJ2-1|-
CASSSLSGRAYNEQFF
TGTGCCAGCAGCTCCCTTAGCGGGAGGGCCTACAATGAGCAGTTCTTC
>TRBV11-3|-|TRBJ2-3|-
CASSLDLLGTDTQYF
TGTGCCAGCAGCTTAGACCTCCTAGGCACAGATACGCAGTATTTT
>TRBV10-3|-|TRBJ2-5|-
CAIRDAGEGAQYF
TGTGCCATCAGGGACGCTGGTGAAGGGGCCCAGTACTTC
>TRBV5-3|-|TRBJ1-3|-
CARSLEGSEGGNTIYF
TGTGCCAGAAGCTTGGAGGGATCGGAGGGCGGAAACACCATATATTTT
>TRBV6-6|-|TRBJ2-5|-
CASSYSRETQYF
TGTGCCAGCAGTTACTCCAGGGAGACCCAGTACTTC
>TRBV15|-|TRBJ2-3|-
CATSRNSFSSTDTQYF
TGTGCCACCAGCAGGAACAGTTTTTCTAGCACAGATACGCAGTATTTT
>TRBV7-9|-|TRBJ1-4|-
CASSFRGVNEKLFF
TGTGCCAGCAGCTTCCGGGGGGTTAATGAAAAACTGTTTTTT
>TRBV28|-|TRBJ1-1|-
CASRTSQELNTEAFF
TGTGCCAGCAGGACTTCACAAGAGTTGAACACTGAAGCTTTCTTT
>TRBV5-1|-|TRBJ1-4|-
CASSSGMGALATNEKLFF
TGCGCCAGCAGCTCTGGCATGGGGGCACTAGCAACTAATGAAAAACTGTTTTTT
>TRBV18|TRBD1|TRBJ1-1|once
CASSPQGAATEAFF
TGTGCCAGCTCACCACAGGGGGCGGCCACTGAAGCTTTCTTT
>TRBV30|TRBD1|TRBJ1-4|-
CAWGTGNLGEKLFF
TGTGCCTGGGGGACAGGGAACCTAGGTGAAAAACTGTTTTTT
>TRBV7-9|-|TRBJ1-1|-
CASSLMGGDTEAFF
TGTGCCAGCAGCCTGATGGGGGGAGATACTGAAGCTTTCTTT
>TRBV29-1|-|TRBJ2-1|-
CSVELAGHNEQFF
TGCAGCGTTGAACTAGCCGGTCACAATGAGCAGTTCTTC
>TRBV30|-|TRBJ1-2|-
CAWSVEGGPFYGYTF
TGTGCCTGGAGTGTAGAAGGAGGACCTTTCTATGGCTACACCTTC
>TRBV7-9|-|TRBJ1-1|-
CASSLASGRTEAFF
TGTGCCAGCAGCTTAGCGTCAGGTCGGACTGAAGCTTTCTTT
>TRBV5-6|TRBD2|TRBJ2-7|-
CASSNLAGLYEQYF
TGTGCCAGCAGCAACTTAGCGGGGCTATACGAGCAGTACTTC
>TRBV5-4|-|TRBJ1-6|-
CASSRGPIYSPLHF
TGTGCCAGCAGCCGCGGCCCGATTTATTCACCCCTCCACTTT
>TRBV19|-|TRBJ1-3|-
CASSMSGSSGNTIYF
TGTGCCAGTAGTATGAGTGGGAGCTCTGGAAACACCATATATTTT
>TRBV28|TRBD2|TRBJ2-7|-
CASSPLGLAIFSYEQYF
TGTGCCAGCAGTCCCCTTGGACTAGCGATCTTCTCCTACGAGCAGTACTTC
>TRBV29-1|-|TRBJ2-1|-
CSASGQFYNEQFF
TGCAGCGCCTCAGGACAGTTCTACAATGAGCAGTTCTTC
>TRBV19|-|TRBJ2-3|-
CASSAGHTDTQYF
TGTGCCAGTTCAGCGGGACACACAGATACGCAGTATTTT
>TRBV29-1|TRBD1|TRBJ1-2|-
CSVVGVPFGDRGPSNYGYTF
TGCAGCGTTGTTGGGGTCCCTTTCGGGGACAGGGGGCCTAGTAACTATGGCTACACCTTC
>TRBV5-6|TRBD1|TRBJ2-2|once
CASSPDRGSTGELFF
TGTGCCAGCAGCCCAGACAGGGGGAGCACCGGGGAGCTGTTTTTT
>TRBV7-7|TRBD1|TRBJ2-5|-
CASSSGYRGTQYF
TGTGCTAGCAGCTCCGGGTACAGGGGGACCCAGTACTTC
>TRBV7-9|-|TRBJ2-1|-
CASSLGREQFF
TGTGCCAGCAGCTTAGGCCGGGAGCAGTTCTTC
>TRBV5-8|-|TRBJ1-1|-
CASSLTANTEAFF
TGTGCCAGCAGCTTGACAGCGAACACTGAAGCTTTCTTT
>TRBV27|TRBD1|TRBJ2-6|once
CAAGGTGVTGANVLTF
TGTGCCGCAGGCGGGACAGGGGTTACTGGGGCCAACGTCCTGACTTTC
>TRBV5-1|-|TRBJ1-1|-
CASSQGLQQLNTEAFF
TGCGCCAGCAGCCAAGGACTGCAACAACTGAACACTGAAGCTTTCTTT
>TRBV4-2|TRBD2|TRBJ2-1|-
CASSPTTSGFPPNEQFF
TGTGCCAGCAGCCCTACGACTAGCGGCTTTCCCCCCAATGAGCAGTTCTTC
>TRBV9|-|TRBJ2-3|-
CASSEGVLDTDTQYF
TGTGCCAGCAGCGAAGGGGTTCTGGACACAGATACGCAGTATTTT
>TRBV30|TRBD1|TRBJ1-1|-
CAWTSRTGGDTEAFF
TGTGCCTGGACCTCCAGAACAGGGGGGGACACTGAAGCTTTCTTT
>TRBV30|-|TRBJ2-3|few
CAWSVPWAGGRTDTQYF
TGTGCCTGGAGTGTACCCTGGGCGGGCGGCCGCACAGATACGCAGTATTTT
>TRBV28|-|TRBJ2-1|-
CASSLVPLATYNEQFF
TGTGCCAGCAGTTTAGTCCCCCTAGCGACATACAATGAGCAGTTCTTC
>TRBV28|-|TRBJ1-2|-
CASSLRGSYGYTF
TGTGCCAGCAGTCTGAGGGGGTCGTATGGCTACACCTTC
>TRBV7-9|-|TRBJ1-1|-
CASSLELRARAFF
TGTGCCAGCAGCTTAGAACTCAGGGCCCGAGCTTTCTTT
>TRBV28|-|TRBJ1-2|few
CASSFMVGGNYGYTF
TGTGCCAGCAGTTTCATGGTAGGGGGTAACTATGGCTACACCTTC
>TRBV30|-|TRBJ2-1|-
CAWSILSRRLVDEQFF
TGTGCCTGGAGCATTTTATCCCGAAGACTAGTGGATGAGCAGTTCTTC
>TRBV11-3|TRBD2|TRBJ2-7|-
CASSLDGTSVDEQYF
TGTGCCAGCAGCTTAGATGGGACTAGCGTCGACGAGCAGTACTTC
>TRBV21-1|-|TRBJ2-5|-
CASSKEVRGRDQETQYF
TGTGCCAGCAGCAAAGAAGTAAGGGGTAGGGACCAAGAGACCCAGTACTTC